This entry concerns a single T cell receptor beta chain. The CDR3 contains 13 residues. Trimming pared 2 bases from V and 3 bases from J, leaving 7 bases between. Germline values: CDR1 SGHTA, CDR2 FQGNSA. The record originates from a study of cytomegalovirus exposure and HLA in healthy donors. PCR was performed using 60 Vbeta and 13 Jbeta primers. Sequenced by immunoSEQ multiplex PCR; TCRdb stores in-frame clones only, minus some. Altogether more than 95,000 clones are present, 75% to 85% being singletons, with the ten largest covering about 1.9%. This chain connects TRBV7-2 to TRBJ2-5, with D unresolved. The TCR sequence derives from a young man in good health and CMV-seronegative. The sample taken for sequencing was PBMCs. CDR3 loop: CASSLNFEETQYF. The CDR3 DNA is TGTGCCAGCAGCTTAAACTTCGAAGAGACCCAGTACTTC.